The 12 T cell receptor beta chains below all came from one sample that was sequenced in a study of blood T cell repertoires in COVID-19. Libraries were prepared by immunoSEQ multiplex PCR; TCRdb keeps only in-frame clonotypes and omits some of them. Of fewer than 100,000 clones in the sample, 70% to 90% were seen once. The sequencing input was peripheral blood. These receptors were collected from a man between 65 and 80 years old with acute or convalescent COVID-19.

V gene TRBV7-6 combines with J gene TRBJ1-3; a possible D gene is TRBD1 (5 bases). This CDR3 has 17 amino acids. Germline V lookup: CDR1 SGHVS, CDR2 FNYEAQ. Deletions cut 5 bases from V and 6 bases from J, with 23 bases between. The DNA of the CDR3 is TGTGCCAGCAGCCTAGGTCACGGGGGGATAAGTTCAAACACCATATATTTT. This sequence encodes CASSLGHGGISSNTIYF.

The chain has TRBV4-1 and TRBJ2-1, with 10 bases that match TRBD1. The germline V gene has CDR1 MGHRA and CDR2 YSYEKL. The CDR3 covers 15 residues. V was pared by 0 bases and J by 9 bases, with 5 bases of the junction left unmatched. CDR3 DNA sequence: TGCGCCAGCAGCCAAGATATGGGACAGGGGACTGAGCAGTTCTTC. Its translation is CASSQDMGQGTEQFF.

The chain couples TRBV28 to TRBJ1-2, with a tentative D call TRBD1 (6 bases). Trimming cost V 6 bases and J 1 base, with 15 bases left between them. CDR1 MDHEN and CDR2 SYDVKM come from the germline V gene. The CDR3 runs to 15 residues. The CDR3 nucleotides read TGTGCCAGCAGACCGGGGGGCGGCGATAACTATGGCTACACCTTC. It translates to CASRPGGGDNYGYTF.

The chain is built from TRBV15 and TRBJ1-2; 8 bases align to TRBD1. The trim removed 3 bases at V and 8 bases at J, leaving 14 bases unmatched. The CDR3 contains 16 residues. The germline V gene encodes CDR1 LNHNV and CDR2 YYDKDF (reference sequence). CDR3 protein: CATSRATDRDRWGYTF. The CDR3 DNA follows: TGTGCCACCAGCAGGGCTACGGACAGGGACCGATGGGGCTACACCTTC.

This clone was counted once. The V call is TRBV28, the J call TRBJ2-2; maybe TRBD2 (6 bases). The CDR3 is made up of 14 amino acids. The germline CDR1 and CDR2 sequences are MDHEN and SYDVKM. V was cut by 7 bases and J by 0 bases, with 9 bases left in between. The CDR3 here is CASKGTPNTGELFF. CDR3 nucleotide sequence: TGTGCCAGCAAAGGGACTCCGAACACCGGGGAGCTGTTTTTT.

This clone came up a few times. The chain is built from TRBV11-1 and TRBJ2-5, with a tentative D call TRBD1 (6 bases). Germline V gene data show CDR1 as SGHAT and CDR2 as FQDESV (reference sequence). Trimming took off 8 bases at V and 5 bases at J, with 15 bases between the two ends. This CDR3 is built from 13 residues. CDR3 sequence (DNA): TGTGCCAGCCGGACAGCCAAGGAGGAGACCCAGTACTTC. Its protein product is CASRTAKEETQYF.

This clone has only a few counts. V is TRBV28 and J is TRBJ2-1, with 8 bases fitting TRBD2. After removal of 8 bases from V and 8 bases from J, the junction contained 8 bases not matched to a gene. The CDR3 has 13 residues. The germline V gene encodes CDR1 MDHEN and CDR2 SYDVKM. The CDR3 here is CASRGGIPYEQFF. The CDR3 DNA reads TGTGCCAGCCGGGGGGGGATTCCCTATGAGCAGTTCTTC. The whole variable domain, remainder taken from reference TRBV28 and TRBJ2-1, is DVKVTQSSRYLVKRTGEKVFLECVQDMDHENMFWYRQDPGLGLRLIYFSYDVKMKEKGDIPEGYSVSREKKERFSLILESASTNQTSMYLCASRGGIPYEQFFGPGTRLTVL.

The rearrangement uses TRBV4-1 and TRBJ2-3; 11 bases map to TRBD1. CDR1 MGHRA and CDR2 YSYEKL come from the germline V gene. The CDR3 extends over 15 amino acids. Trimming removed 7 bases from V and 4 bases from J; junction bases left unmatched: 7. This chain's CDR3 is CASTPDRGRSDTQYF. CDR3 DNA: TGCGCCAGCACCCCGGACAGGGGGCGTTCAGATACGCAGTATTTT.

This clone was counted between two and nine times. This rearrangement joins TRBV7-2 to TRBJ2-5; 8 positions match TRBD1. CDR3 size: 14 residues. Germline values: CDR1 SGHTA, CDR2 FQGNSA. Trimming cost V 5 bases and J 7 bases; bases outside gene matches: 9. The CDR3 nucleotides are TGTGCCAGCAGCCCGAACAGGGGGACGGGGACCCAGTACTTC. It codes for CASSPNRGTGTQYF.

The chain couples TRBV19 to TRBJ2-7; D gene uncertain. The ends were cut back, 4 bases at V and 5 bases at J, with 15 bases in the middle. The length of the CDR3 is 14 residues. CDR1 LNHDA and CDR2 SQIVND come from the germline V gene (reference sequence). The CDR3 sequence is CASSTPEARDEQYF. In nucleotides, the CDR3 is TGTGCCAGTAGTACCCCAGAGGCCCGGGACGAGCAGTACTTC. Drawing the rest from reference TRBV19 and TRBJ2-7, the complete variable domain is DGGITQSPKYLFRKEGQNVTLSCEQNLNHDAMYWYRQDPGQGLRLIYYSQIVNDFQKGDIAEGYSVSREKKESFPLTVTSAQKNPTAFYLCASSTPEARDEQYFGPGTRLTVT.

The chain links TRBV28 to TRBJ2-6; 10 bases align to TRBD1. V lost 5 bases to trimming and J lost 7 bases; unmatched junction nucleotides: 2. This CDR3 region has 14 residues. From germline, CDR1 is MDHEN and CDR2 SYDVKM. DNA for the CDR3: TGTGCCAGCAGTCGACAGGGGGCAGCCAACGTCCTGACTTTC. This translates into CASSRQGAANVLTF.

The CDR3 DNA follows: TGTGCCAGCAGCCAAGATATTTGGAGGGGCGGTGGCAATCAGCCCCAGCATTTT. Translation: CASSQDIWRGGGNQPQHF. V and J are TRBV3-1 (or the pseudogene TRBV3-2) and TRBJ1-5; tentative D call: TRBD1 (5 bases). This CDR3 comprises 18 residues. Trimming shortened V by 0 bases and J by 2 bases, and 17 bases separated the two germline ends. Germline lookup yields CDR1 LGHDT and CDR2 YNNKEL (reference sequence).